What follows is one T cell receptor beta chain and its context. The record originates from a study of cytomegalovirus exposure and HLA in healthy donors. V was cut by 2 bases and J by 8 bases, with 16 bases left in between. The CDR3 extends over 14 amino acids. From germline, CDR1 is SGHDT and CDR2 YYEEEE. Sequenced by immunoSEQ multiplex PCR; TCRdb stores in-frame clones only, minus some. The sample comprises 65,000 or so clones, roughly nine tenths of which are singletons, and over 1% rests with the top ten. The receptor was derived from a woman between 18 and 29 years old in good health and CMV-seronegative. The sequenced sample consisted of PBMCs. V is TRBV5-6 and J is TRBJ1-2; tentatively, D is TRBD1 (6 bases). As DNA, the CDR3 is TGTGCCAGCAGCTTCCGGACAGTGCTCGGGGGCTACACCTTC. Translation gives CASSFRTVLGGYTF.